This TCR beta chain was captured in a study of T cell responses to AZD1222 COVID-19 vaccine. Study information: Second-dose schedules of about 4 or about 12 weeks were combined.

In the case of this clone: Antigen specificity is unknown.

The V end was cut by 7 bases, the J end by 7 bases, with 13 bases between. The length of the CDR3 is 12 residues. Germline V gene sequence: CDR1 MNHEY, CDR2 SVGAGI. Overall study results and limits: Most donors were white British and more were female, and clonal diversity was possibly underestimated. Spike was spanned by vaccine-associated CD4 TCRs, which were dominant at 160-218 and 743-854. Two AZD1222 administrations were followed by greater Spike-specific TCR breadth and depth.

Generated by immunoSEQ multiplex PCR, the TCRdb table keeps only in-frame clones and is missing some. Among about 85,000 clones, approximately 88% were seen once, and the ten largest hold around 15%. The clonotype originates from an adult in good health. The chain carries TRBV6-5 and TRBJ1-1; possible D gene TRBD1, 6 bases. The material was peripheral blood, obtained on day 0 of AZD1222 vaccination. The chain's CDR3 is CASTPDRHEAFF. The CDR3, as DNA: TGTGCCAGCACCCCGGACAGACATGAAGCTTTCTTT.